This TCR beta chain was sequenced for a study of Ad26.COV2.S vaccination and SARS-CoV-2 variants. Study-level background: Donor got 5x10^10 or 1x10^11 viral particles of Ad26.COV2.S. General study points: Reportedly, spike-specific CD8+ and CD4+ T cell responses achieved substantial breadth once vaccination had taken place.

The sample's treatment: some 20 received Ad26.COV2.S at low or high dose, single or two shots; about 5 received placebo; per-sample allocation not given. Samples were taken on day 63 after the first vaccine or placebo injection. An adult donor aged 18-55 years was enrolled in Boston. The administered vaccine (an Ad26 vector) expressed Wuhan-strain SARS-CoV-2 spike. A note on this clone: Antigen: not known.

Libraries were prepared by immunoSEQ multiplex PCR; TCRdb keeps only in-frame clonotypes and omits some of them. The table records 440,000 or so clones, roughly nine tenths of them present only once. Germline CDR1 is MDHEN and CDR2 is SYDVKM. The J segment lost 0 bases and the V segment lost 6 bases, leaving 5 bases of the junction unmatched. The CDR3 length is 15 residues. This specimen was peripheral blood, taken in a trial of Ad26.COV2.S vaccine versus placebo. This TCR came from a person between 18 and 60 years old who received the Ad26.COV2.S COVID-19 vaccine or a placebo. V is TRBV28 and J is TRBJ2-3, with TRBD2 identical over 8 bases. CDR3 bases: TGTGCCAGCAGAATAGCGGGACTTAGCACAGATACGCAGTATTTT. This codes for CASRIAGLSTDTQYF.